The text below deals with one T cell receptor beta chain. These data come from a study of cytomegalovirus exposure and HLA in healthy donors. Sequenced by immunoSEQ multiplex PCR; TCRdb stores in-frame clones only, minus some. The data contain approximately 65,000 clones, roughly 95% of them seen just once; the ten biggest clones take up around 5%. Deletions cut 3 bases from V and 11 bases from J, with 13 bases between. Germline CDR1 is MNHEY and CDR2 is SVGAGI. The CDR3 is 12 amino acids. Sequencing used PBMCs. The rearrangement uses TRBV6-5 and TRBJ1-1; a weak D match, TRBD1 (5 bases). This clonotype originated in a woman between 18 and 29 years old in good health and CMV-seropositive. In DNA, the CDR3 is TGTGCCAGCAGTTATTCAACAGGAATGGCTTTCTTT. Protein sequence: CASSYSTGMAFF.